The clone carrying this T cell receptor (beta chain) was counted a few times. Each CDR3 protein is one row after TCRdb ran MiXCR on the PCR reads. The sample yields about half a million distinct CDR3 sequences, around 25% seen once. The data are from a study of molecular identifiers for immune sequencing clone quantification. The sample comprised naive CD8+ T cells from blood, with Jurkat cell RNA spiked in. Sample subset: FACS-sorted CD8+CD4-CCR7+CD45RA+ naive T cells. The source is a human donor in good health. Some libraries in this study had Jurkat cell RNA spiked in.

The CDR3 sequence is CSATTSGTSSDTQYF. CDR3 nucleotide sequence: TGCAGTGCAACTACCTCCGGGACTTCTTCAGATACGCAGTATTTT. The V gene is TRBV20-1, the J gene TRBJ2-3; the D gene is possibly TRBD2 (6 bases). Deletions cut 6 bases from V and 4 bases from J, with 20 bases between. CDR1 is DFQATT and CDR2 is SNEGSKA in the germline V gene (reference sequence). This CDR3 is 15 amino acids long.